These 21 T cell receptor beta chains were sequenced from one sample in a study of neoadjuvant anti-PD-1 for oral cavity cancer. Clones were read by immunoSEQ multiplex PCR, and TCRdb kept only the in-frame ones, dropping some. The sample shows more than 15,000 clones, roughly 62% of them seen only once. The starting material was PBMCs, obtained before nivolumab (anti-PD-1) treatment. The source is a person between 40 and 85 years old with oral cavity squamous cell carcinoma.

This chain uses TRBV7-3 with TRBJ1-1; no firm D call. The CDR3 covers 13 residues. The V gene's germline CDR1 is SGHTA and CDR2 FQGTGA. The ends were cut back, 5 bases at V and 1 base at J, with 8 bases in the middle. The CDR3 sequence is CASSTGANTEAFF. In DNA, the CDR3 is TGTGCCAGCAGCACCGGCGCGAACACTGAAGCTTTCTTT.

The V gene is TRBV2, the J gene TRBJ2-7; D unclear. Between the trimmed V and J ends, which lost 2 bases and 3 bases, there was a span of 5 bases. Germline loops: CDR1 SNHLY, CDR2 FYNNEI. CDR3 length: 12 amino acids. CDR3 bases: TGTGCCAGCAGTGAAATGGACTACGAGCAGTACTTC. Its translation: CASSEMDYEQYF. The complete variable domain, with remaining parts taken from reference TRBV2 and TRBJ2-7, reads EPEVTQTPSHQVTQMGQEVILRCVPISNHLYFYWYRQILGQKVEFLVSFYNNEISEKSEIFDDQFSVERPDGSNFTLKIRSTKLEDSAMYFCASSEMDYEQYFGPGTRLTVT.

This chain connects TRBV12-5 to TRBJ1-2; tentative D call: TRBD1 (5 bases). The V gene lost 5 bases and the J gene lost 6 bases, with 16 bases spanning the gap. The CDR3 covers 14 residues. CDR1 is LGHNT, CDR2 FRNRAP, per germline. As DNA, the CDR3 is TGTGCTAGTGGTCGCGGGGCAGGGATCGATGGCTACACCTTC. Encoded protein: CASGRGAGIDGYTF. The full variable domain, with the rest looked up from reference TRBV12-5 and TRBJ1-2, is DARVTQTPRHKVTEMGQEVTMRCQPILGHNTVFWYRQTMMQGLELLAYFRNRAPLDDSGMPKDRFSAEMPDATLATLKIQPSEPRDSAVYFCASGRGAGIDGYTFGSGTRLTVV.

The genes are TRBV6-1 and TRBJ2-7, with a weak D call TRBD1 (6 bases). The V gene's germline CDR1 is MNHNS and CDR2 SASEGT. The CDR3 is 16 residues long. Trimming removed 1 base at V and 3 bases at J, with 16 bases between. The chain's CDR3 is CASSEVRGTTHYEQYF. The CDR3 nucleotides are TGTGCCAGCAGTGAAGTACGAGGGACAACCCACTACGAGCAGTACTTC.

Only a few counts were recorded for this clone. In nucleotides, the CDR3 is TGTGCCATCAGCGGGACAGCAGATACGCAGTATTTT. This codes for CAISGTADTQYF. The chain joins TRBV10-3 to TRBJ2-3, with 7 bases that match TRBD1. The germline V gene has CDR1 ENHRY and CDR2 SYGVKD. The CDR3 extends over 12 amino acids. V shed 6 bases and J 4 bases; nucleotides not matched to a gene: 1.

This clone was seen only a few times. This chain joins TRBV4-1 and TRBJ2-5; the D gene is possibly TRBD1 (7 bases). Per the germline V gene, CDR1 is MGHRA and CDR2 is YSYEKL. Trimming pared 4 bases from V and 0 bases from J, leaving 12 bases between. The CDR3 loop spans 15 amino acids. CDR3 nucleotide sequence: TGCGCCAGCAGCCCATCCAGGGGGGACCAAGAGACCCAGTACTTC. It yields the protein CASSPSRGDQETQYF.

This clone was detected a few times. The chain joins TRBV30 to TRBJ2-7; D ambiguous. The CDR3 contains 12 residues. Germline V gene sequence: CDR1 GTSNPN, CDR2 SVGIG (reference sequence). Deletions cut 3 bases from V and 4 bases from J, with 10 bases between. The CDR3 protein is CAWSLVGYEQYF. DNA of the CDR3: TGTGCCTGGAGCCTTGTGGGTTACGAGCAGTACTTC.

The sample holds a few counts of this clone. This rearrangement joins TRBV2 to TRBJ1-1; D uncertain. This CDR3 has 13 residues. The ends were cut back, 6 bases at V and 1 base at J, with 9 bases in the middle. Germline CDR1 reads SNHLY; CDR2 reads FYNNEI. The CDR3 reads CASRLLTNTEAFF. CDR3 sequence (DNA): TGTGCCAGCAGACTCTTAACGAACACTGAAGCTTTCTTT. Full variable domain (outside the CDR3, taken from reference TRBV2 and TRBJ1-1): EPEVTQTPSHQVTQMGQEVILRCVPISNHLYFYWYRQILGQKVEFLVSFYNNEISEKSEIFDDQFSVERPDGSNFTLKIRSTKLEDSAMYFCASRLLTNTEAFFGQGTRLTVV.

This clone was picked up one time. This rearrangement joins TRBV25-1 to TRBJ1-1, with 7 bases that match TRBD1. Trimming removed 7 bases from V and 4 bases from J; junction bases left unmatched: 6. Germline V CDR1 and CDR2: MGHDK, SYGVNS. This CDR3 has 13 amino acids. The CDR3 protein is CASTRAGGTEAFF. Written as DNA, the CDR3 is TGTGCCAGCACGCGGGCAGGGGGCACTGAAGCTTTCTTT.

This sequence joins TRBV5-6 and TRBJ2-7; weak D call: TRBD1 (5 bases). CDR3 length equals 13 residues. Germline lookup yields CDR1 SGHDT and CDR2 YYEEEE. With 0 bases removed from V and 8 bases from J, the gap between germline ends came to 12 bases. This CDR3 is CASSLDKDIKQYF. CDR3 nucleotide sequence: TGTGCCAGCAGCTTGGACAAGGACATTAAGCAGTACTTC.

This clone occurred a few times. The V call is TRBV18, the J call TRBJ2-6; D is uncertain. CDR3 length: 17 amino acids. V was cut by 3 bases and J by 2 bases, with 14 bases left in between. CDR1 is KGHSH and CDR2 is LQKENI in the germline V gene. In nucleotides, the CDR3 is TGTGCCAGCTCACCCCCCGGCCTCGTCGCTGGGGCCAACGTCCTGACTTTC. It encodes CASSPPGLVAGANVLTF.

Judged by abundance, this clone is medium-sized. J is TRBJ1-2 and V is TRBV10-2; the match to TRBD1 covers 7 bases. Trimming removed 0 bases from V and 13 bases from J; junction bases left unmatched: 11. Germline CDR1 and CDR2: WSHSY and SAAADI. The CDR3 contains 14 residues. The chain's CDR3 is CASSESRDSMFPTF. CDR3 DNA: TGCGCCAGCAGTGAGTCCCGGGACAGCATGTTTCCCACCTTC.

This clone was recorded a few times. The CDR3 nucleotides are TGTGCCAGCAGCCCCTTCCGGGACTATCTGCACAATGAGCAGTTCTTC. It yields the protein CASSPFRDYLHNEQFF. The J gene is TRBJ2-1, the V gene TRBV6-6, with 7 bases fitting TRBD2. V trimming: 6 bases; J trimming: 5 bases; junction bases outside the gene matches: 13. Germline values: CDR1 MNHNY, CDR2 SVGAGI (reference sequence). There are 16 residues in the CDR3.

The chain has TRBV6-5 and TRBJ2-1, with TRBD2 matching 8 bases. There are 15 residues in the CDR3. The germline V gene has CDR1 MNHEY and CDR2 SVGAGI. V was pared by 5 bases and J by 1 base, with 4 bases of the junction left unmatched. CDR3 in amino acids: CASSLRGGSYNEQFF. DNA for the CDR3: TGTGCCAGCAGTCTCCGGGGGGGTTCCTACAATGAGCAGTTCTTC.

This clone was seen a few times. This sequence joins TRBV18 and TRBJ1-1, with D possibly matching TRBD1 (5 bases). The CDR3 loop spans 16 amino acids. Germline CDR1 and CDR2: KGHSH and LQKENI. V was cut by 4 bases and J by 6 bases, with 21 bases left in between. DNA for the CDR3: TGTGCCAGCTCACTCTCCCCCTCGGCGGGGACGGCTGAAGCTTTCTTT. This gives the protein CASSLSPSAGTAEAFF.

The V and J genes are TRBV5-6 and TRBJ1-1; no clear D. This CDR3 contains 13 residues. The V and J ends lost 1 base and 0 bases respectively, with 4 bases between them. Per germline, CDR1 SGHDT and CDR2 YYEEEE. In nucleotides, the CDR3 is TGTGCCAGCAGCTTGCCGGTGAACACTGAAGCTTTCTTT. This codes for CASSLPVNTEAFF.

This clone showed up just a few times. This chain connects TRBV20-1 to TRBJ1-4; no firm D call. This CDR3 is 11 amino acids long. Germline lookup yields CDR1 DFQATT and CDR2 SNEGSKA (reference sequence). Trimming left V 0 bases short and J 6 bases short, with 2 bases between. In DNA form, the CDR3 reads TGCAGTGCTAGAGATGATGAAAAACTGTTTTTT. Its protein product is CSARDDEKLFF.

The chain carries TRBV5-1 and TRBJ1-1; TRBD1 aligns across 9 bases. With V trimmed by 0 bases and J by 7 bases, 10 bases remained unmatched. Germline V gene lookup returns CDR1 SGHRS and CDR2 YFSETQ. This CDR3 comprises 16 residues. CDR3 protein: CASSLAGWTGELEAFF. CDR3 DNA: TGCGCCAGCAGCTTGGCGGGGTGGACAGGGGAACTTGAAGCTTTCTTT.

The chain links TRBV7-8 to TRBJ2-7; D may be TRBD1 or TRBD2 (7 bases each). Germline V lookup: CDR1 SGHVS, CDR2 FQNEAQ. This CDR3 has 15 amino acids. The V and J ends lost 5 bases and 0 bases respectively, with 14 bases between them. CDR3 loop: CASSRGDSSSYEQYF. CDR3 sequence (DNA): TGTGCCAGCAGCCGGGGGGACAGCAGCTCCTACGAGCAGTACTTC.

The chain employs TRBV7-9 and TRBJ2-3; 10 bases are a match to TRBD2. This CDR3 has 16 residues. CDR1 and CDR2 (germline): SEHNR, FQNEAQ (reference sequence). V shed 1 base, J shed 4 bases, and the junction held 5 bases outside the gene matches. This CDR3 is CASSLGLAGVADTQYF. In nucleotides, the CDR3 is TGTGCCAGCAGCTTAGGGCTAGCGGGAGTTGCAGATACGCAGTATTTT.

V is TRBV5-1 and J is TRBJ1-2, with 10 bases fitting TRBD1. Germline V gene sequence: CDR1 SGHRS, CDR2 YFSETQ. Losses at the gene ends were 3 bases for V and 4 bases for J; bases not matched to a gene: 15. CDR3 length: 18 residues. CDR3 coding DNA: TGCGCCAGCAGCTACGGGACAGGGGAAGGATTAATTCCCTATGGCTACACCTTC. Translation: CASSYGTGEGLIPYGYTF.